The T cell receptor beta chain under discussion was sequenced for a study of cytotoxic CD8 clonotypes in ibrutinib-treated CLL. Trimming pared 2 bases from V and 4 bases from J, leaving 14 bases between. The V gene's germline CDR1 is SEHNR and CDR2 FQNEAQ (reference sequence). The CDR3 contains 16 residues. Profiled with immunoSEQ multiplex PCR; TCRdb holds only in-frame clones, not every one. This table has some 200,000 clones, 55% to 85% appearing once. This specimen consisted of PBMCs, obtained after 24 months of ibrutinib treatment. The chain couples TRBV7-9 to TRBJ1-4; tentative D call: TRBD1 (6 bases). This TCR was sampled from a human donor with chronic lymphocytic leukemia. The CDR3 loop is CASSLSGGWGNEKLFF. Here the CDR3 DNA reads TGTGCCAGCAGCTTATCTGGGGGCTGGGGTAATGAAAAACTGTTTTTT.